The next 32 T cell receptor beta chains were all read from a single sample in a study of blood T cell repertoires in COVID-19. Data came from immunoSEQ multiplex PCR; TCRdb stores just in-frame clones and leaves some out. The table shows some 210,000 clones, with 80% to 95% occurring only once. Material: peripheral blood. The source of these receptors is a man in his fifties or sixties with COVID-19, enrolled during active disease.

V and J are TRBV11-2 and TRBJ1-2; D gene uncertain. The V and J ends lost 2 bases and 3 bases respectively, with 10 bases between them. This CDR3 comprises 14 residues. CDR1 is SGHAT and CDR2 is FQNNGV in the germline V gene. CDR3 residues: CASSLTNRDYGYTF. For the CDR3, the DNA is TGTGCCAGCAGCTTAACGAACCGGGACTATGGCTACACCTTC.

The rearrangement joins TRBV28 to TRBJ1-2; 9 bases match TRBD1. V dropped 8 bases and J dropped 4; count of bases not matched to a gene: 26. CDR1 MDHEN and CDR2 SYDVKM come from the germline V gene. The CDR3 sequence is 20 residues long. The CDR3 bases are TGTGCCAGCTTTGGTACTAGGGAAGAACAGGGGGCACGGCAAATCTATGGCTACACCTTC. This encodes CASFGTREEQGARQIYGYTF.

The chain recombines TRBV6-5 with TRBJ1-2; weak D call: TRBD1 (6 bases). Germline CDR1 and CDR2: MNHEY and SVGAGI. The CDR3 is 13 amino acids. Trimming stripped 5 bases from V and 5 bases from J, with 12 bases between. CDR3 residues: CASSPGTLYGYTF. The CDR3 DNA reads as TGTGCCAGCAGTCCCGGGACACTTTATGGCTACACCTTC.

This chain's CDR3 is CASSLGQGVYEQYF. In DNA form, the CDR3 reads TGTGCCAGCAGCTTAGGACAGGGAGTCTACGAGCAGTACTTC. This chain links TRBV7-2 with TRBJ2-7; 7 nucleotides match TRBD1. The germline gives CDR1 SGHTA, CDR2 FQGNSA. Germline trimming cut 1 base from V and 3 bases from J; bases unmatched to any gene: 3. The CDR3 has 14 residues.

The J gene is TRBJ2-3, the V gene TRBV5-1; D remains ambiguous. V was clipped by 7 bases and J by 3 bases, with 6 bases between them. This CDR3 is built from 11 residues. The germline gives CDR1 SGHRS, CDR2 YFSETQ. The CDR3 region is CASGQTDTQYF. The CDR3 nucleotides are TGCGCCAGCGGCCAAACAGATACGCAGTATTTT.

The V and J genes are TRBV27 and TRBJ2-5; 14 bases align to TRBD2. CDR3 length equals 18 residues. The V gene end was trimmed by 5 bases and the J gene end by 3 bases; junction bases not matched to a gene: 11. Looked up from germline, CDR1 is MNHEY and CDR2 is SMNVEV (reference sequence). The CDR3 bases are TGTGCCAGCAGTACAAGACTAGCGGGAGGGCCGCGGAAAGAGACCCAGTACTTC. This gives the protein CASSTRLAGGPRKETQYF.

In DNA, the CDR3 is TGTGCCAGCAGCCAAGGGGGGGTAGATAATTCACCCCTCCACTTT. It specifies CASSQGGVDNSPLHF. This chain uses TRBV3-1 (or the pseudogene TRBV3-2) with TRBJ1-6; perhaps TRBD1 as D (5 bases). V was pared by 1 base and J by 5 bases, with 9 bases between. CDR3 length: 15 amino acids. Germline CDR1 and CDR2: LGHDT and YNNKEL (reference sequence).

This chain links TRBV19 with TRBJ2-2; TRBD2 matches at 9 bases. This CDR3 region has 15 residues. Trimming cost V 7 bases and J 4 bases; bases outside gene matches: 7. Germline values: CDR1 LNHDA, CDR2 SQIVND (reference sequence). CDR3 protein: CASTRLAVGTGELFF. In nucleotides, the CDR3 is TGTGCCAGTACCAGACTAGCGGTGGGCACCGGGGAGCTGTTTTTT.

V is TRBV12-5 and J is TRBJ2-1; D unresolved. Trimming left V 1 base short and J 11 bases short, with 9 bases between. Germline loops: CDR1 LGHNT, CDR2 FRNRAP. The CDR3 has 12 amino acids. CDR3: CASGLESAQQFF. In DNA, the CDR3 is TGTGCTAGTGGTTTGGAGAGCGCACAGCAGTTCTTC.

This chain links TRBV9 with TRBJ2-1; D is ambiguous. The germline V and J ends were trimmed by 2 bases and 6 bases, with 6 bases remaining between them. This CDR3 comprises 12 residues. In germline, CDR1 is SGDLS, CDR2 YYNGEE. CDR3: CASSVPSNEQFF. The CDR3 nucleotides read TGTGCCAGCAGCGTCCCTAGCAATGAGCAGTTCTTC.

This clone was seen more than once but under ten times. The chain joins TRBV10-2 to TRBJ2-3, with D perhaps matching TRBD2 (5 bases). The CDR3 has 15 residues. V was pared by 7 bases and J by 6 bases, with 20 bases between. The germline CDR1 and CDR2 sequences are WSHSY and SAAADI. CDR3 bases: TGCGCCAGCAAAGAAGGTCCAGAGGCGGGTGATACGCAGTATTTT. Translated: CASKEGPEAGDTQYF.

The chain employs TRBV4-1 and TRBJ2-1; the match to TRBD2 covers 14 bases. This CDR3 contains 17 residues. J gave up 9 bases and V 0 bases, and 7 bases lay outside the gene matches. Germline assignment: CDR1 MGHRA and CDR2 YSYEKL. The CDR3 DNA reads as TGCGCCAGCAGCCAAGATAAAGGGACTAGCGGGAGAGGTGAGCAGTTCTTC. This sequence encodes CASSQDKGTSGRGEQFF.

The chain employs TRBV18 and TRBJ1-1; the D gene is possibly TRBD1 (6 bases). This CDR3 spans 15 amino acids. The V gene's germline CDR1 is KGHSH and CDR2 LQKENI. Between the trimmed V and J ends, which lost 0 bases and 4 bases, there was a span of 12 bases. The CDR3 protein is CASSPPSQGSTEAFF. The CDR3 DNA is TGTGCCAGCTCACCACCATCCCAGGGGTCCACTGAAGCTTTCTTT.

The rearrangement links TRBV19 to TRBJ1-1; D ambiguous. Germline assignment: CDR1 LNHDA and CDR2 SQIVND (reference sequence). Trimming removed 5 bases from V and 2 bases from J, with 15 bases in between. This CDR3 has 15 amino acids. This CDR3 reads CASSERGWGNTEAFF. In DNA, the CDR3 is TGTGCCAGTAGTGAAAGAGGGTGGGGAAACACTGAAGCTTTCTTT.

The V gene is TRBV19, the J gene TRBJ1-4; D is possibly TRBD1 (6 bases). The CDR3 has 15 residues. Trimming left V 11 bases short and J 6 bases short, with 22 bases between. Germline CDR1 LNHDA, CDR2 SQIVND (reference sequence). The CDR3 coding sequence is TGTGCCGGTAAAAGGACAGCCGGTGCGCATGAAAAACTGTTTTTT. It yields the protein CAGKRTAGAHEKLFF.

This clone appeared a single time. The gene calls are TRBV2 and TRBJ2-7; 7 nucleotides match TRBD2. This CDR3 spans 13 amino acids. Germline trimming cut 7 bases from V and 2 bases from J; bases unmatched to any gene: 5. Per germline, CDR1 SNHLY and CDR2 FYNNEI. The CDR3 protein is CASKPSGTYEQYF. CDR3 nucleotides: TGTGCCAGCAAGCCTAGCGGTACCTACGAGCAGTACTTC.

This clone was counted only a few times. The chain is built from TRBV5-4 and TRBJ1-1; 8 bases line up with TRBD1. The CDR3 is made up of 12 amino acids. The ends lost 3 bases at V and 11 bases at J; junction bases unmatched: 6. Germline-derived CDR1 and CDR2 are SGHNT and YYREEE (reference sequence). The CDR3 is CASSYRTGWAFF. For the CDR3, the DNA is TGTGCCAGCAGCTATAGGACAGGGTGGGCTTTCTTT.

The rearrangement links TRBV6-5 to TRBJ2-7; a possible D gene is TRBD1 (5 bases). CDR1 is MNHEY, CDR2 SVGAGI, per germline. The CDR3 is made up of 14 amino acids. Trimming stripped 0 bases from V and 0 bases from J, with 6 bases between. In DNA form, the CDR3 reads TGTGCCAGCAGTTACTCGGACACCTCCTACGAGCAGTACTTC. It yields the protein CASSYSDTSYEQYF.

This sequence joins TRBV7-2 and TRBJ1-2; 9 bases line up with TRBD1. Germline CDR1 and CDR2: SGHTA and FQGNSA. Germline trimming cut 1 base from V and 8 bases from J; bases unmatched to any gene: 5. The CDR3 is 14 amino acids. CDR3 residues: CASSLGTGGAGYTF. The CDR3 coding sequence is TGTGCCAGCAGCTTAGGTACAGGGGGCGCGGGCTACACCTTC.

This clone has more than one count but fewer than ten. The chain combines TRBV3-1 (or the pseudogene TRBV3-2) with TRBJ1-1, with D unresolved. V was trimmed by 5 bases and J by 6 bases, leaving 10 bases between them. This CDR3 is 12 amino acids long. Looked up from germline, CDR1 is LGHDT and CDR2 is YNNKEL (reference sequence). The CDR3 DNA follows: TGTGCCAGCAGCTTCAAAAGCGCTGAAGCTTTCTTT. It translates to CASSFKSAEAFF.

This clone was seen repeatedly, ten times or more. J is TRBJ2-7 and V is TRBV7-9, with TRBD2 identical over 8 bases. Germline V CDR1 and CDR2: SEHNR, FQNEAQ (reference sequence). Trimming cost V 5 bases and J 8 bases; bases outside gene matches: 17. CDR3 length: 16 amino acids. CDR3 in DNA: TGTGCCAGCAGCCCGACTGATACGGGAGGGGCTCGGCAGCAGTACTTC. Protein sequence: CASSPTDTGGARQQYF.

V gene TRBV14 combines with J gene TRBJ2-7; the D is unclear. Deletions cut 0 bases from V and 4 bases from J, with 7 bases between. Germline loops: CDR1 SGHDN, CDR2 FVKESK. This CDR3 contains 13 residues. This chain's CDR3 is CASSQDWQYEQYF. The CDR3 DNA is TGTGCCAGCAGCCAAGATTGGCAGTACGAGCAGTACTTC.

The V gene is TRBV6-5, the J gene TRBJ1-1; the D gene is possibly TRBD1 (5 bases). The CDR3 totals 15 residues. The V end lost 2 bases, the J end lost 0 bases, and 10 bases lay between the germline ends. The germline CDR1 and CDR2 sequences are MNHEY and SVGAGI. The CDR3 protein is CASSYEAGMNTEAFF. CDR3 in DNA: TGTGCCAGCAGTTACGAAGCAGGGATGAACACTGAAGCTTTCTTT.

This sequence joins TRBV5-1 and TRBJ1-1; D is unclear. Per germline, CDR1 SGHRS and CDR2 YFSETQ. The CDR3 spans 16 residues. The V gene lost 0 bases and the J gene lost 0 bases, with 12 bases spanning the gap. The chain's CDR3 is CASSLANSNMNTEAFF. The DNA of the CDR3 is TGCGCCAGCAGCTTGGCCAATTCCAACATGAACACTGAAGCTTTCTTT.

The rearrangement links TRBV6-6 to TRBJ2-6, with 7 nucleotides matching TRBD1. The J segment lost 2 bases and the V segment lost 6 bases, leaving 4 bases of the junction unmatched. The CDR3 extends over 15 amino acids. Looked up from germline, CDR1 is MNHNY and CDR2 is SVGAGI (reference sequence). The CDR3, as DNA: TGTGCCAGCAGCCTCGGGACAGCTGGGGCCAACGTCCTGACTTTC. Protein: CASSLGTAGANVLTF.

This clone appeared once. J is TRBJ2-3 and V is TRBV18; 9 nucleotides match TRBD1. Germline CDR1 and CDR2: KGHSH and LQKENI. The CDR3 spans 14 residues. With V trimmed by 4 bases and J by 7 bases, 6 bases remained unmatched. In DNA, the CDR3 is TGTGCCAGCTCACGAGCCGGGACAGGGAATACGCAGTATTTT. This translates into CASSRAGTGNTQYF.

V and J are TRBV11-2 and TRBJ2-4; TRBD1 matches 8 bases. Per germline, CDR1 SGHAT and CDR2 FQNNGV. V lost 8 bases, J lost 0 bases, and 12 bases stayed unmatched. The CDR3 is made up of 17 amino acids. The CDR3 spells CASAPSTGGLAKNIQYF. DNA for the CDR3: TGTGCCAGCGCCCCCTCTACAGGGGGTCTAGCCAAAAACATTCAGTACTTC.

The V and J genes are TRBV5-1 and TRBJ1-2; TRBD1 might be the D (5 bases). Germline-derived CDR1 and CDR2 are SGHRS and YFSETQ. This CDR3 region has 16 residues. The V end was cut by 0 bases, the J end by 1 base, with 13 bases between. CDR3 in amino acids: CASSLAGNGDNYGYTF. CDR3 DNA: TGCGCCAGCAGCTTGGCAGGGAATGGGGATAACTATGGCTACACCTTC.

The chain is built from TRBV5-1 and TRBJ2-1; 9 bases are a match to TRBD2. The V segment lost 0 bases and the J segment 8 bases; nucleotides outside the gene matches: 6. CDR3 length: 15 amino acids. Germline assignment: CDR1 SGHRS and CDR2 YFSETQ. CDR3 sequence reads: CASSLALAGPHEQFF. DNA for the CDR3: TGCGCCAGCAGCTTGGCCCTAGCGGGGCCCCATGAGCAGTTCTTC.

This chain uses TRBV11-1 with TRBJ2-5; 8 bases map to TRBD2. The CDR3 covers 16 residues. Germline assignment: CDR1 SGHAT and CDR2 FQDESV (reference sequence). V trimming: 1 base; J trimming: 1 base; junction bases outside the gene matches: 5. CDR3 in DNA: TGTGCCAGCAGCTTAGAGGTGACTAGCGTCCAAGAGACCCAGTACTTC. Translation gives CASSLEVTSVQETQYF.

This chain links TRBV10-3 with TRBJ2-1, with 7 bases aligning to TRBD2. CDR3 length equals 14 residues. Germline V gene sequence: CDR1 ENHRY, CDR2 SYGVKD. J was trimmed by 0 bases and V by 7 bases; bases with no gene match: 3. The CDR3 nucleotides read TGTGCCATCAAGGGAGGGAGCTCCTACAATGAGCAGTTCTTC. Protein product: CAIKGGSSYNEQFF.

This rearrangement joins TRBV29-1 to TRBJ2-3; 8 bases line up with TRBD2. Losses at the gene ends were 6 bases for V and 0 bases for J; bases not matched to a gene: 11. CDR3 length: 16 residues. Germline V gene sequence: CDR1 SQVTM, CDR2 ANQGSEA. For the CDR3, the DNA is TGCAGCGTCGCCTTACTAGCGGTCTCTAGCACAGATACGCAGTATTTT. Translation: CSVALLAVSSTDTQYF.